This T cell receptor beta chain was recorded in a study of blood T cell repertoires in COVID-19. Study-wide context: T cells, B-cell-depleted T cells, or PBMCs provided the cDNA or gDNA that served as material.

In the source study's methods: Reference gene primer amplification gave nucleated cell count estimates. The table came from immunoSEQ multiplex PCR; TCRdb's copy has only in-frame clones and leaves some out. V, J and clone size derive from that table, while D and trimming were established from the DNA sequence. The sample lists roughly 300,000 clones, 87% occurring once. Participants were placed into cohorts based on the clinical history they reported. This TCR derives from a woman aged 25-40 years who had recovered from COVID-19. The sequenced material came from PBMCs or T cells enriched from blood (not recorded which).

CDR3 sequence reads: CASSVVTSGVGELFF. For the CDR3, the DNA is TGTGCCAGCAGCGTAGTGACTAGCGGGGTCGGGGAGCTGTTTTTT. This chain uses TRBV9 with TRBJ2-2, with TRBD2 identical over 11 bases. The junction had 2 bases not matched to a gene; V was cut back by 0 bases and J by 7 bases. CDR3 length: 15 amino acids. Germline V gene sequence: CDR1 SGDLS, CDR2 YYNGEE.